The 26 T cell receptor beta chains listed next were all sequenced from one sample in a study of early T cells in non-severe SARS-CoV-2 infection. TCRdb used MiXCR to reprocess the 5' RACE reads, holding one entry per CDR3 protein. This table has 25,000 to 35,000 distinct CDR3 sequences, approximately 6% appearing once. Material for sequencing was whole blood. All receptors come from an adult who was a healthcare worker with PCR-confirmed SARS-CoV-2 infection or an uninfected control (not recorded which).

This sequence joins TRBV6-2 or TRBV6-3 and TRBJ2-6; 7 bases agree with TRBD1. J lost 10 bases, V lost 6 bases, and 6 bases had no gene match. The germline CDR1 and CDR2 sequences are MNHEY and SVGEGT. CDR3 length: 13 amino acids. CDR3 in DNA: TGTGCCAGCAGCCGGGACAGAGCTAACGTCCTGACTTTC. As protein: CASSRDRANVLTF.

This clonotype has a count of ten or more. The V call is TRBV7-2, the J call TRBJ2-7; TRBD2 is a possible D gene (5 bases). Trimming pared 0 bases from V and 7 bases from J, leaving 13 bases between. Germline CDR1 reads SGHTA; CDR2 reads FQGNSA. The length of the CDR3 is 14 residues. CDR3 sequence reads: CASSLARHSGEQYF. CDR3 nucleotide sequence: TGTGCCAGCAGCTTAGCGCGACACTCGGGAGAGCAGTACTTC.

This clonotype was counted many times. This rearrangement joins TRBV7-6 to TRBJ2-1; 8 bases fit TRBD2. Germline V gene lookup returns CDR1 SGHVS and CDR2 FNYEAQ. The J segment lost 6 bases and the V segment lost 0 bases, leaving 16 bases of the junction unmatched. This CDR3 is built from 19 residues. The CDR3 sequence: CASSLAWSGGSGSTNEQFF. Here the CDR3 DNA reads TGTGCCAGCAGCTTAGCTTGGTCGGGGGGAAGCGGGAGTACCAATGAGCAGTTCTTC.

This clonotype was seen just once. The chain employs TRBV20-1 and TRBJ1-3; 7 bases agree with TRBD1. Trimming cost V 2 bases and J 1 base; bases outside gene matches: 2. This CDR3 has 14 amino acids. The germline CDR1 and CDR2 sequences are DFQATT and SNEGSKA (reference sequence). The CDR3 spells CSARQGESGNTIYF. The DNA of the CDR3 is TGCAGTGCTAGACAGGGGGAGTCTGGAAACACCATATATTTT.

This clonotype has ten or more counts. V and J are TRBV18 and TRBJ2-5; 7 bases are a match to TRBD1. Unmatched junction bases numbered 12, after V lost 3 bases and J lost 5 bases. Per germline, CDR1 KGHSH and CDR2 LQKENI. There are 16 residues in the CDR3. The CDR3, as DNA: TGTGCCAGCTCACCTATCCGTGCACAGGGGCACGAGACCCAGTACTTC. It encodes CASSPIRAQGHETQYF.

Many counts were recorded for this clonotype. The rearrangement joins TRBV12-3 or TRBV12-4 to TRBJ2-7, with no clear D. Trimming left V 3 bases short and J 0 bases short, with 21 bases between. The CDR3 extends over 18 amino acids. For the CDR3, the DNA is TGTGCCAGCAGTTTTATGATCTTGGGCCAGAAATACTCCTACGAGCAGTACGTC. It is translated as CASSFMILGQKYSYEQYV.

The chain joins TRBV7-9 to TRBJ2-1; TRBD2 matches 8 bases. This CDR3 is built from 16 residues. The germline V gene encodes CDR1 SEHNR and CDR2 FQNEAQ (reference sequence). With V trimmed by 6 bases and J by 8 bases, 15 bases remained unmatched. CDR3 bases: TGTGCCAGCAGTTACCCCGGGCGGGGGGCTGGCTATGAGCAGTTCTTC. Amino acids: CASSYPGRGAGYEQFF.

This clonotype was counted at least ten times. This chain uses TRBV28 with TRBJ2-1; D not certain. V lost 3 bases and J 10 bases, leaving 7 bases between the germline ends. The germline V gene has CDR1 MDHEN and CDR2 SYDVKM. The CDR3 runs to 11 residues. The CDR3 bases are TGTGCCAGCAGTTTCCTACGGGAGCAGTTCTTC. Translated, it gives CASSFLREQFF.

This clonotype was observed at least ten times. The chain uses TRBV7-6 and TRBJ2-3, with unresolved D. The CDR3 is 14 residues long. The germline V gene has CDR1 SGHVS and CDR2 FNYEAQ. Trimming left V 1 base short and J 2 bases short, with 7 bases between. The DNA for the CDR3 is TGTGCCAGCAGCTTAGTTGCGGTCACAGATACGCAGTATTTT. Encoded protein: CASSLVAVTDTQYF. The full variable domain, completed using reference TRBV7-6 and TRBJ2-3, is GAGVSQSPRYKVTKRGQDVALRCDPISGHVSLYWYRQALGQGPEFLTYFNYEAQQDKSGLPNDRFSAERPEGSISTLTIQRTEQRDSAMYRCASSLVAVTDTQYFGPGTRLTVL.

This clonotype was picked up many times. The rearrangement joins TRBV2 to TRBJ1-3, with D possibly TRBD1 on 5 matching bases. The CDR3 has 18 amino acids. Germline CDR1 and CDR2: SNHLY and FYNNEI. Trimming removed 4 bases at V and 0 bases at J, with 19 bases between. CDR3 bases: TGTGCCAGCAGTGTTACATTTCAGGGTCGTGACTCTGGAAACACCATATATTTT. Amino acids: CASSVTFQGRDSGNTIYF. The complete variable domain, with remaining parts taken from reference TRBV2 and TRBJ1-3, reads EPEVTQTPSHQVTQMGQEVILRCVPISNHLYFYWYRQILGQKVEFLVSFYNNEISEKSEIFDDQFSVERPDGSNFTLKIRSTKLEDSAMYFCASSVTFQGRDSGNTIYFGEGSWLTVV.

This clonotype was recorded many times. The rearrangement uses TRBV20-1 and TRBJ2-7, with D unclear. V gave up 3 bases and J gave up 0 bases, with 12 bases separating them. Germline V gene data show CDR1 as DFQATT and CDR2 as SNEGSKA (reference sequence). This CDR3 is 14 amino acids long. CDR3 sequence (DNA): TGCAGTGCTAGGCCGGCTCTTAGCTCCTACGAGCAGTACTTC. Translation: CSARPALSSYEQYF.

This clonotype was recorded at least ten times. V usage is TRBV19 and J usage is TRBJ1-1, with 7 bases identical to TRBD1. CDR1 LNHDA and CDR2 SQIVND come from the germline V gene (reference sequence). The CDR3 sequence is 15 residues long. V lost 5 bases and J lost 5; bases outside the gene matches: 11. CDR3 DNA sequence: TGTGCCAGTAGTCCCCGTCAGGGGGTTGGGACTGAAGCTTTCTTT. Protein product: CASSPRQGVGTEAFF.

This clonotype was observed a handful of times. The CDR3 sequence: CTSSQDLGGYLNNEQFF. The CDR3 nucleotides are TGCACCAGCAGCCAAGACCTAGGAGGGTACTTGAACAATGAGCAGTTCTTC. The chain carries TRBV1 and TRBJ2-1; the table's D gene call, TRBD2, was not cross checked with the DNA. TRBV1 is designated a pseudogene. The CDR3 length is 17 residues.

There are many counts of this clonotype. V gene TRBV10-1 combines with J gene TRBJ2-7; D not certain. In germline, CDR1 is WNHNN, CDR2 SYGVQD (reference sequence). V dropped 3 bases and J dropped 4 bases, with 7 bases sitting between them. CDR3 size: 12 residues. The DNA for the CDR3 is TGCGCCAGCAGTGATGCAGAATACGAGCAGTACTTC. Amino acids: CASSDAEYEQYF.

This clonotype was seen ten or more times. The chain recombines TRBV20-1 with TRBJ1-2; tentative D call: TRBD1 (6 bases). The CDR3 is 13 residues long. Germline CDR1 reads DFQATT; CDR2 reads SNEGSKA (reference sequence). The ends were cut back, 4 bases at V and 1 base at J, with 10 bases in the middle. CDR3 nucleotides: TGCAGTGCTACAAGACAGGATAACTATGGCTACACCTTC. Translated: CSATRQDNYGYTF.

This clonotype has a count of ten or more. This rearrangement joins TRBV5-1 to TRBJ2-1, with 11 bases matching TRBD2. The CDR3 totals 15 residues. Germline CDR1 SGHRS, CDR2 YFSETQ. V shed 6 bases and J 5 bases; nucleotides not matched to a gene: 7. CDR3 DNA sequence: TGCGCCAGCAATCTACTAGCGGGAGCTCACAATGAGCAGTTCTTC. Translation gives CASNLLAGAHNEQFF.

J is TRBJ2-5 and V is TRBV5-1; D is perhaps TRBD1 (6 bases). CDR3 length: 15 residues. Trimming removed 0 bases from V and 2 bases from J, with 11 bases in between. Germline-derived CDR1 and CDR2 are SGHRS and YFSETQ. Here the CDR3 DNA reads TGCGCCAGCAGCTTGGACAGGGCAAGGCAAGAGACCCAGTACTTC. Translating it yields CASSLDRARQETQYF.

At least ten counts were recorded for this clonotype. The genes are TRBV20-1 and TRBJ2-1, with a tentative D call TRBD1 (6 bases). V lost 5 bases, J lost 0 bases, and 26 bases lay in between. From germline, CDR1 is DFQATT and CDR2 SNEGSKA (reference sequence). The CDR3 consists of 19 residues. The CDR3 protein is CSAPNGQPNSLSSYNEQFF. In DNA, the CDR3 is TGCAGTGCTCCTAACGGACAGCCCAACTCGCTTAGCTCCTACAATGAGCAGTTCTTC.

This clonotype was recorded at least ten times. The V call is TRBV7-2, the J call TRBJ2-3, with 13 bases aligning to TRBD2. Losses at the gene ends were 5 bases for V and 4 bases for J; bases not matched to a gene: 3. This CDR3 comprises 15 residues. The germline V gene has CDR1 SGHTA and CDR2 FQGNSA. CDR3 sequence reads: CASSRTSGSADTQYF. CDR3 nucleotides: TGTGCCAGCAGCCGGACTAGCGGGAGCGCAGATACGCAGTATTTT.

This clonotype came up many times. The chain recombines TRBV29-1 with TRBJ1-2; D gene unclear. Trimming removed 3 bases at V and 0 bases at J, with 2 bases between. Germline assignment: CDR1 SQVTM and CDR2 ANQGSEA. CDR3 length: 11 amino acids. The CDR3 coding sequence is TGCAGCGTTGAGGCTAACTATGGCTACACCTTC. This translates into CSVEANYGYTF.

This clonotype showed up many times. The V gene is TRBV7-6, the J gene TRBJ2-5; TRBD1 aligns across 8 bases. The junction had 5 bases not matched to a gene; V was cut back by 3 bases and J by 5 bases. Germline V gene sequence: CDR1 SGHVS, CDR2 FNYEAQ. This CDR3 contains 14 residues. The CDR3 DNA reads TGTGCCAGCAGCTTGACAGGGGCGGCGGAGACCCAGTACTTC. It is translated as CASSLTGAAETQYF.

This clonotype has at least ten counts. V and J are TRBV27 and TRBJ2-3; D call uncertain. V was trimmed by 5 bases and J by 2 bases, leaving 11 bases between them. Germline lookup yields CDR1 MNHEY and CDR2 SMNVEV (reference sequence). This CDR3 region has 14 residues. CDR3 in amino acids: CASSIISATDTQYF. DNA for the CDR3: TGTGCCAGCAGTATAATATCAGCCACAGATACGCAGTATTTT.

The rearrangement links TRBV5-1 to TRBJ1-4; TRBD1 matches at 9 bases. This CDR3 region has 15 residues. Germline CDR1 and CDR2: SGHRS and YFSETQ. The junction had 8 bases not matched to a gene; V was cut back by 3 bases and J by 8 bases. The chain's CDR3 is CASSSDRGGSEKLFF. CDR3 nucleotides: TGCGCCAGCAGCTCCGACAGGGGGGGCTCGGAAAAACTGTTTTTT.

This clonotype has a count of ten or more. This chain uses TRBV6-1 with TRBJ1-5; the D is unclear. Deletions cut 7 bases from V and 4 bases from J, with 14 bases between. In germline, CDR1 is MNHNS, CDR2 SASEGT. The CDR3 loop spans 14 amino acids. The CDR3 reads CASTSGGGNQPQHF. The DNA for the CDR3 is TGTGCCAGCACGAGTGGTGGTGGGAATCAGCCCCAGCATTTT.

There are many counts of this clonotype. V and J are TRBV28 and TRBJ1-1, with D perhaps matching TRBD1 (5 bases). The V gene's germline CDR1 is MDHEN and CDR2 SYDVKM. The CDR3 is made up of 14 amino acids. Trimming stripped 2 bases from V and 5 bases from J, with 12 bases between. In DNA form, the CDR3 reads TGTGCCAGCAGTTTACAGGGAGGATGGACTGAAGCTTTCTTT. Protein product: CASSLQGGWTEAFF. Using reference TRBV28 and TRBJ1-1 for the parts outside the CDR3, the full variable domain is DVKVTQSSRYLVKRTGEKVFLECVQDMDHENMFWYRQDPGLGLRLIYFSYDVKMKEKGDIPEGYSVSREKKERFSLILESASTNQTSMYLCASSLQGGWTEAFFGQGTRLTVV.

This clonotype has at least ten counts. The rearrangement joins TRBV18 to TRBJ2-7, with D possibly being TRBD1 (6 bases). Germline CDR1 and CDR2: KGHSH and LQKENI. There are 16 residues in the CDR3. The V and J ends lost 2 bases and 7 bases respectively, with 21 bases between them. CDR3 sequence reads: CASSPAVMAGVREQYF. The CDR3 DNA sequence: TGTGCCAGCTCACCAGCCGTGATGGCAGGGGTGAGGGAGCAGTACTTC.